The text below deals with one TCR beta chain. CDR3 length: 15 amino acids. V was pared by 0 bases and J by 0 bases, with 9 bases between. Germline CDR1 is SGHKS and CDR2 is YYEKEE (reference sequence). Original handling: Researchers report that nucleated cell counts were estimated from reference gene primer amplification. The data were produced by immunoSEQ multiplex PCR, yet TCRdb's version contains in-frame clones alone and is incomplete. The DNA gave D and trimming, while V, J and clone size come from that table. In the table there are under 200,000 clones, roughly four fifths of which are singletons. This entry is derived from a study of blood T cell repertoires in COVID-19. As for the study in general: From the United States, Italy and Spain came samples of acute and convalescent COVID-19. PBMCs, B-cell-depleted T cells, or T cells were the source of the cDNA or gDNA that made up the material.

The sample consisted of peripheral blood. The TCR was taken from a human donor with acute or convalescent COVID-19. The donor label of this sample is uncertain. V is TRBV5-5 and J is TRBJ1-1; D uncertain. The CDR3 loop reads CASSLEAGMNTEAFF. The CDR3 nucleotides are TGTGCCAGCAGCTTGGAGGCGGGAATGAACACTGAAGCTTTCTTT.